These T cell receptor beta chains were read from a single sample in a study of control samples from healthy donors and cancer patients. Sequencing used immunoSEQ multiplex PCR; TCRdb keeps in-frame clones, though not all of them. The sample holds approximately 51,000 clones; 80% are singletons and the top ten take 10%. Sequencing used blood. The receptor source for this set is a man aged 70-80 years in good health. The CDR3 runs from the conserved cysteine through the conserved F or W. The D gene is left open where the match is weak.

>TRBV2|TRBJ1-2|-
CASSERGQGGYTF
>TRBV28|TRBJ2-5|TRBD1
CASSLSGTAPQETQYF
>TRBV2|TRBJ2-2|-
CASSFDRFTGELFF
>TRBV24-1|TRBJ2-3|-
CATSDSTTIDTQYF
>TRBV2|TRBJ1-1|-
CASSVQGGGNTEAFF
>TRBV30|TRBJ1-5|TRBD1
CAWSADRGTQPQHF
>TRBV11-2|TRBJ2-7|TRBD1
CASSLGRGQRTYEQYF
>TRBV2|TRBJ2-7|-
CASSEYLGREQYF
>TRBV5-1|TRBJ2-5|-
CASSFGPGGETQYF
>TRBV11-2|TRBJ2-7|-
CASSPPVRSSYEQYF
>TRBV28|TRBJ2-7|TRBD1
CASSFSIGQGSSYEQYF
>TRBV5-5|TRBJ1-5|-
CASSLMGPEPQHF
>TRBV5-1|TRBJ2-3|TRBD2
CASSLGVAGGVDTQYF
>TRBV19|TRBJ2-3|TRBD1
CASSDRGLTDTQYF
>TRBV11-3|TRBJ2-7|TRBD2
CASSNNHSGSPHEQYF
>TRBV19|TRBJ2-2|-
CACTGRSLPNTGELFF
>TRBV7-2|TRBJ1-2|-
CASSSYAAGEGYTF
>TRBV7-3|TRBJ2-1|TRBD2
CASRSASGERNEQFF
>TRBV2|TRBJ1-2|TRBD1
CASSWGTVFYGYTF
>TRBV18|TRBJ2-7|-
CASSPLREGEQYF
>TRBV28|TRBJ1-2|-
CASRLGISYGYTF
>TRBV11-3|TRBJ2-1|TRBD2
CASSLEAGENEQFF
>TRBV6-6|TRBJ1-6|-
CASSTLDGTRGSPLHF
>TRBV2|TRBJ1-2|-
CASSNRAVYGYTF
>TRBV5-6|TRBJ2-5|-
CASTLSSWYQETQYF
>TRBV5-4|TRBJ2-5|TRBD2
CASSLAGGVQETQYF
>TRBV28|TRBJ1-5|TRBD1
CASSSGQAGQPQHF
>TRBV6-5|TRBJ2-1|TRBD2
CASSYAGTKSYEQFF
>TRBV7-9|TRBJ1-1|-
CASIDQGWLDRSTEAFF
>TRBV11-3|TRBJ2-7|-
CASSLDTESSYEQYF
>TRBV18|TRBJ1-1|-
CASSPDQNTEAFF
>TRBV5-1|TRBJ2-3|TRBD2
CASSLGGSGSASTDTQYF
>TRBV10-2|TRBJ1-5|-
CASSDGGRPVTGHF
>TRBV2|TRBJ2-1|TRBD2
CASSERGINEQFF
>TRBV18|TRBJ1-4|TRBD1
CASSKWDREEKLFF
>TRBV18|TRBJ1-5|-
CASSPGGSQPQHF